The present TCR beta chain was sequenced within a study of response to subunit inactivated influenza vaccine. The V gene lost 5 bases and the J gene lost 3 bases, with 11 bases spanning the gap. CDR1 and CDR2 from the germline V gene are SGHVS and FNYEAQ. This CDR3 is built from 13 residues. In its sample, this clonotype was seen a few times. Its antigen is as yet unknown. General observations from the study: T cells newly recruited by each seasonal influenza vaccination are few, the authors suggested.

TCRdb analysed the RT-PCR reads with MiXCR anew, one entry per CDR3 protein. The sample carries approximately 490,000 distinct CDR3 sequences, 6.5% to 8% recorded once. This TCR was recovered from a man in his fifties or sixties who received an inactivated influenza vaccine. The source was PBMCs from blood, collected roughly 24 months after vaccination. The J gene is TRBJ2-7, the V gene TRBV7-6; the D is unclear. CDR3 in amino acids: CASSTNTDYEQYF. The CDR3 DNA reads TGTGCCAGCAGCACCAATACAGACTACGAGCAGTACTTC.